The next 25 T cell receptor beta chains were all read from a single sample in a study of blood T cells in healthy people across ages. For the second PCR, which ran for about 6 to 12 cycles, a sample-barcoded 5' primer and a J-beta primer mix were used. TCRdb re-derived calls from the 5' RACE reads in MiXCR, one entry per CDR3 protein. The table shows 1.4 million to 1.5 million distinct CDR3 sequences, with around 42% occurring only once. The sequencing input was blood. The receptors shown here come from a woman aged 18-30 years in good health.

The genes are TRBV20-1 and TRBJ2-7, with 8 bases identical to TRBD2. J was trimmed by 0 bases and V by 4 bases; bases with no gene match: 17. This CDR3 is built from 18 residues. CDR1 is DFQATT, CDR2 SNEGSKA, per germline (reference sequence). The CDR3 DNA follows: TGCAGTGCTACGTTTAGGGCTAGCGGGTCTACGAGCTCCTACGAGCAGTACTTC. It translates to CSATFRASGSTSSYEQYF.

This rearrangement joins TRBV5-6 to TRBJ2-6, with 10 bases identical to TRBD1. Losses at the gene ends were 0 bases for V and 0 bases for J; bases not matched to a gene: 6. From germline, CDR1 is SGHDT and CDR2 YYEEEE. The CDR3 extends over 19 amino acids. Here the CDR3 reads CASSLGPGQGRSGANVLTF. CDR3 coding DNA: TGTGCCAGCAGCTTGGGCCCGGGACAGGGGCGCTCTGGGGCCAACGTCCTGACTTTC.

The J gene is TRBJ2-7, the V gene TRBV6-1; D is possibly TRBD1 or TRBD2 (5 bases each). CDR1 MNHNS and CDR2 SASEGT come from the germline V gene. The V gene lost 10 bases and the J gene lost 3 bases, with 16 bases spanning the gap. This CDR3 comprises 13 residues. In nucleotides, the CDR3 is TGTGCCACCAGAGGGGCAGGTGACTACGAGCAGTACTTC. This encodes CATRGAGDYEQYF.

The J gene is TRBJ2-7, the V gene TRBV5-6; 11 positions agree with TRBD2. Gene TRBJ2-5 matches the end of the DNA better, so the J call may be wrong. Germline CDR1 SGHDT, CDR2 YYEEEE. This CDR3 has 15 amino acids. The CDR3 DNA sequence: TGTGCCAGCAGCGGAAGACTAGCGGGGACACAGACCCAGTACTTC. Translated, it gives CASSGRLAGTQTQYF.

The sample holds a few counts of this clonotype. This sequence joins TRBV30 and TRBJ2-3, with 7 bases matching TRBD1. The CDR3 consists of 14 residues. The V gene end was trimmed by 3 bases and the J gene end by 5 bases; junction bases not matched to a gene: 8. CDR1 is GTSNPN, CDR2 SVGIG, per germline (reference sequence). The CDR3 region is CAWRRRTGGDTQYF. In DNA form, the CDR3 reads TGTGCCTGGAGGCGGCGGACAGGCGGAGATACGCAGTATTTT.

The chain recombines TRBV5-1 with TRBJ2-5, with D tentatively TRBD2 (6 bases). The end of the DNA aligns better with TRBJ2-7, so the J call may be wrong. Per the germline V gene, CDR1 is SGHRS and CDR2 is YFSETQ. This CDR3 has 15 residues. The CDR3 protein is CASSWNTGGVYEQYF. The CDR3 DNA reads as TGCGCCAGCAGCTGGAATACAGGCGGGGTCTACGAGCAGTACTTC.

The V gene is TRBV6-1, the J gene TRBJ1-5; D uncertain. CDR3 length: 13 residues. The germline V and J ends were trimmed by 2 bases and 3 bases, with 5 bases remaining between them. Germline V CDR1 and CDR2: MNHNS, SASEGT. DNA of the CDR3: TGTGCCAGCAGTGAAACACTCAATCAGCCCCAGCATTTT. It translates to CASSETLNQPQHF.

The table lists this clonotype with a few counts. The chain joins TRBV4-1 to TRBJ2-1; the D gene is possibly TRBD2 (5 bases). V gave up 3 bases and J gave up 7 bases, with 25 bases separating them. This CDR3 comprises 18 residues. Germline V gene lookup returns CDR1 MGHRA and CDR2 YSYEKL. The CDR3 is CASSHPPLLSGERNEQFF. DNA for the CDR3: TGCGCCAGCAGCCACCCCCCGCTTCTGAGCGGAGAAAGGAATGAGCAGTTCTTC.

This clonotype appeared a few times. V gene TRBV12-5 combines with J gene TRBJ2-3; tentatively, D is TRBD1 (6 bases). CDR3 length: 15 amino acids. Germline V gene data show CDR1 as LGHNT and CDR2 as FRNRAP. The germline V and J ends were trimmed by 0 bases and 4 bases, with 11 bases remaining between them. The DNA for the CDR3 is TGTGCTAGTGGTTTGGTCGGTGCAGGGGCAGATACGCAGTATTTT. This translates into CASGLVGAGADTQYF.

This clonotype was seen more than once but under ten times. The chain uses TRBV6-5 and TRBJ1-2; no definite D call. Germline CDR1 reads MNHEY; CDR2 reads SVGAGI. Trimming pared 8 bases from V and 0 bases from J, leaving 13 bases between. This CDR3 comprises 14 residues. For the CDR3, the DNA is TGTGCCAGCGGAAGATCCGGGGCTAACTATGGCTACACCTTC. The encoded protein is CASGRSGANYGYTF.

This clonotype showed up just a few times. The chain employs TRBV12-3 or TRBV12-4 and TRBJ1-1; perhaps TRBD1 as D (5 bases). CDR3 length: 15 amino acids. Trimming removed 6 bases from V and 1 base from J, with 15 bases in between. CDR3 loop: CASSSGGAWNTEAFF. In DNA, the CDR3 is TGTGCCAGCAGCTCAGGTGGGGCCTGGAACACTGAAGCTTTCTTT.

The chain combines TRBV20-1 with TRBJ2-1; TRBD2 matches at 13 bases. This CDR3 contains 15 residues. Germline lookup yields CDR1 DFQATT and CDR2 SNEGSKA (reference sequence). V trimming: 1 base; J trimming: 3 bases; junction bases outside the gene matches: 0. The CDR3, as DNA: TGCAGTGCTAGAGGACTAGCGGGGGGCTACAATGAGCAGTTCTTC. This translates into CSARGLAGGYNEQFF.

This clonotype has just a few counts. V gene TRBV3-1 combines with J gene TRBJ1-2; 8 bases agree with TRBD1. Germline loops: CDR1 LGHDT, CDR2 YNNKEL (reference sequence). V was pared by 4 bases and J by 4 bases, with 8 bases of the junction left unmatched. The CDR3 spans 15 residues. CDR3 nucleotides: TGTGCCAGCAGCCCTGGACAGGGCCCAATCTATGGCTACACCTTC. This gives the protein CASSPGQGPIYGYTF.

This clonotype was counted only a few times. The J gene is TRBJ2-3, the V gene TRBV5-1; 10 bases line up with TRBD1. Losses at the gene ends were 3 bases for V and 3 bases for J; bases not matched to a gene: 7. Germline V gene sequence: CDR1 SGHRS, CDR2 YFSETQ. There are 16 residues in the CDR3. The CDR3 spells CASSSLRDRGTDTQYF. CDR3 nucleotides: TGCGCCAGCAGCTCTCTAAGGGACAGGGGAACAGATACGCAGTATTTT.

A single count supports this clonotype. The chain has TRBV6-1 and TRBJ2-1, with D perhaps given as TRBD1 or TRBD2 (7 bases each). Trimming stripped 0 bases from V and 1 base from J, with 10 bases between. This CDR3 is built from 16 residues. Germline V gives CDR1 MNHNS, CDR2 SASEGT. In DNA form, the CDR3 reads TGTGCCAGCAGTGAAGCCCAGGGGGGGTCCTACAATGAGCAGTTCTTC. It yields the protein CASSEAQGGSYNEQFF.

The J gene is TRBJ2-2, the V gene TRBV20-1, with D possibly being TRBD2 (5 bases). CDR1 and CDR2 (germline): DFQATT, SNEGSKA (reference sequence). V lost 7 bases to trimming and J lost 1 base, with 16 bases between them. The CDR3 sequence is 15 residues long. CDR3 DNA: TGCAGTGGCAATCCCCTAGGAGGGAACACCGGGGAGCTGTTTTTT. Amino acid sequence: CSGNPLGGNTGELFF.

This clonotype was seen more than once but under ten times. The chain couples TRBV25-1 to TRBJ1-1; D call uncertain. There are 14 residues in the CDR3. The germline V gene has CDR1 MGHDK and CDR2 SYGVNS. V was cut by 3 bases and J by 0 bases, with 8 bases left in between. The CDR3 sequence is CASSDIVMNTEAFF. As DNA, the CDR3 is TGTGCCAGCAGTGATATTGTGATGAACACTGAAGCTTTCTTT.

This clonotype appeared once. The CDR3 loop is CASSPGTSRNTGELFF. In DNA form, the CDR3 reads TGCGCCAGCAGCCCGGGGACTAGCCGGAACACCGGGGAGCTGTTTTTT. The rearrangement uses TRBV5-1 and TRBJ2-2, with 9 bases aligning to TRBD2. CDR1 is SGHRS and CDR2 is YFSETQ in the germline V gene. The CDR3 contains 16 residues. The J segment lost 1 base and the V segment lost 4 bases, leaving 5 bases of the junction unmatched.

A few counts support this clonotype. V is TRBV28 and J is TRBJ2-1; perhaps D is TRBD1 or TRBD2 (6 bases each). Trimming left V 5 bases short and J 5 bases short, with 16 bases between. This CDR3 is built from 15 residues. CDR1 and CDR2 from the germline V gene are MDHEN and SYDVKM. DNA of the CDR3: TGTGCCAGCAGTCTCTACAGGGAGGTCCACAATGAGCAGTTCTTC. Residues: CASSLYREVHNEQFF.

The rearrangement links TRBV14 to TRBJ2-3, with TRBD2 identical over 12 bases. Trimming cost V 3 bases and J 2 bases; bases outside gene matches: 21. Germline values: CDR1 SGHDN, CDR2 FVKESK. The CDR3 has 22 residues. This CDR3 is CASSQTAIHSHSSGGATDTQYF. CDR3 nucleotide sequence: TGTGCCAGCAGCCAGACCGCCATCCACTCTCATTCTAGCGGGGGGGCCACAGATACGCAGTATTTT.

This chain links TRBV7-9 with TRBJ2-5; 9 nucleotides line up with TRBD2. Germline lookup yields CDR1 SEHNR and CDR2 FQNEAQ (reference sequence). This CDR3 has 14 residues. J lost 11 bases, V lost 2 bases, and 9 bases had no gene match. The CDR3 DNA sequence: TGTGCCAGCAGCTTAAGGGCTAGCGGGAATGAGCAGTACTTC. It encodes CASSLRASGNEQYF.

This clonotype occurred a few times. This rearrangement joins TRBV5-1 to TRBJ2-2, with 7 bases that match TRBD2. Trimming cost V 2 bases and J 5 bases; bases outside gene matches: 3. Per germline, CDR1 SGHRS and CDR2 YFSETQ. The CDR3 spans 14 residues. The DNA for the CDR3 is TGCGCCAGCAGCTTCGGCGGGAGTACCGGGGAGCTGTTTTTT. This gives the protein CASSFGGSTGELFF.

This clonotype was observed a few times. The J gene is TRBJ2-7, the V gene TRBV7-8; a possible D gene is TRBD2 (6 bases). CDR1 SGHVS and CDR2 FQNEAQ come from the germline V gene. The CDR3 sequence is 14 residues long. V was clipped by 7 bases and J by 6 bases, with 19 bases between them. The CDR3 coding sequence is TGTGCCAGCACCTTGGGGAGACTAGTGGGCGAGCAGTACTTC. Protein product: CASTLGRLVGEQYF.

This clonotype was seen more than once but under ten times. J is TRBJ2-7 and V is TRBV6-2 or TRBV6-3; D is possibly TRBD1 (5 bases). V was trimmed by 8 bases and J by 5 bases, leaving 19 bases between them. The CDR3 is made up of 14 amino acids. The germline V gene encodes CDR1 MNHEY and CDR2 SVGEGT. The CDR3 DNA sequence: TGTGCCAGCGGAAAAGGGGCCCTTGAGGACGAGCAGTACTTC. Protein: CASGKGALEDEQYF.

This clonotype was seen only a few times. The V and J genes are TRBV9 and TRBJ2-5; D is uncertain. CDR3 length: 13 amino acids. Germline loops: CDR1 SGDLS, CDR2 YYNGEE. Trimming left V 0 bases short and J 4 bases short, with 7 bases between. This CDR3 is CASSVDWGETQYF. CDR3 in DNA: TGTGCCAGCAGCGTAGATTGGGGAGAGACCCAGTACTTC.